This T cell receptor (beta chain) was found in a study of blood T cell repertoires in COVID-19 (dated by TCRdb to the early 2020s). About the study as a whole: The collaborator samples originated in the United States, Italy and Spain and spanned the acute and convalescent phases of COVID-19. The sample metadata nearly always contained a de-identified subject ID, COVID-19 status, age in years and sex. The dataset comprised deeply sampled blood TCRbeta repertoires from subjects exposed to, actively infected with, or recovered from COVID-19. The repertoires were released in a freely available public database meant as a resource for research on the immune response to SARS-CoV-2. The samples were drawn from two sources: the first 160 participants of the ongoing ImmuneRACE study, and 1,254 subjects contributed by 6 global collaborators. Where available, HLA class I and class II types were taken from metadata supplied by the sample provider and were not determined by assay-based typing. The prospective study material was composed of cDNA or gDNA derived from T cells, B-cell-depleted T cells, or PBMCs. Overall study results and their limits: How much clinical and demographic metadata was included differed by source and by participant, and the metadata was provided uncurated.

Each collaborating institution followed its own protocols to collect whole blood in K2EDTA tubes. For TCRbeta analysis, collaborator samples were shipped as frozen whole blood, as isolated PBMCs, or as DNA extracted from either sample type. Note on this clone: Its specific antigen is unknown. There are no base qualities to consult, and no much larger clone falls within one base.

From V the trimming removes 4 bases and from J it removes 6 bases, while the gene matches leave 6 bases of the junction unaccounted for. Including cysteine and phenylalanine, the CDR3 has 15 amino acids. The read is trimmed to its CDR3 DNA, 45 bases read in frame from base 1. Reading the germline V gene (reference sequence) gives CDR1 LGHDT and CDR2 YNNKEL. TCRbeta CDR3 regions were amplified from genomic DNA using the immunoSEQ Assay, a bias-controlled multiplex PCR. Under the source paper's analysis protocol: Within the assay, amplification of reference gene primers was used to estimate how many nucleated cells each sample contained. Sequence reads were collapsed and filtered to measure the absolute abundance of every unique TCRbeta CDR3 rearrangement. Productive Simpson clonality was computed per sample as the square root of Simpson's diversity index over productive rearrangements. The source is immuneACCESS, and TCRdb retained only in-frame sequences with V and J called. Part of the clones is not carried over; for the studies checked, unresolved V genes explain less than half of this, and the remainder is unexplained. The DNA gave D and trimming, while V, J and clone size come from that table. This sample is represented by under 200,000 clones; roughly 87% of them were singletons. The top ten constitute 20% to 25% of the sample.

Specimen: peripheral blood. This clonotype originated in a man aged 60 to 69 with active or convalescent COVID-19. In this chain, TRBV3-1 (or the pseudogene TRBV3-2) is recombined with TRBJ2-7, with 13 bases matching TRBD2. The CDR3 reads as follows: CASSRTSGGAREQYF. The sequenced DNA: TGTGCCAGCAGCCGTACTAGCGGGGGGGCCCGCGAGCAGTACTTC.